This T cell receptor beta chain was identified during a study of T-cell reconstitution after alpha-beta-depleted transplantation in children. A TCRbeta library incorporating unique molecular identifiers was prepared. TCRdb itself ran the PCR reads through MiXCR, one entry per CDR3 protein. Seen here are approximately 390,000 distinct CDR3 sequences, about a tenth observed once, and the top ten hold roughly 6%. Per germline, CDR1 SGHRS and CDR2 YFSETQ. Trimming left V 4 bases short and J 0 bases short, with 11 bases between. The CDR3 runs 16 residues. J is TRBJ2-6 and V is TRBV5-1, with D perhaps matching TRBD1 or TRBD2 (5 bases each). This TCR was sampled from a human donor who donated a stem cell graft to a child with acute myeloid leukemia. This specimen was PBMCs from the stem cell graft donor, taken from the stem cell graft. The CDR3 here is CASSPIGGSGANVLTF. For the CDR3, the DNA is TGCGCCAGCAGCCCCATTGGGGGCTCTGGGGCCAACGTCCTGACTTTC.